This T cell receptor beta chain stems from a study of CD8 T cells in Susac syndrome. Reverse transcription used about 0.45 to 1 ug RNA and random hexamers. Across 54 Vbeta and 13 Jbeta, TCR beta CDR3 was amplified with immunoSEQ multiplex PCR. TCRdb passed the immunoSEQ multiplex PCR reads through MiXCR, listing each CDR3 protein once. The repertoire holds 250,000 to 300,000 distinct CDR3 sequences, with about 89% as singletons. From blood CD8+ and CD4+ T cells, TCR beta sequences were generated. It was treatment-naive patients with stable or active relapsing-remitting disease who made up the multiple sclerosis controls. Purification of the CD8+ and CD4+ T cells relied on negative isolation, and TEMRA cells underwent FACS enrichment. The clonotype comes from a human donor with multiple sclerosis. Input material: CD8+ T cells from PBMCs.

CDR3 nucleotide sequence: TGTGCCAGCAGCAAAGAGAAAGAAGCGGAGGCCTACGAGCAGTACTTC. This translates into CASSKEKEAEAYEQYF. The chain employs TRBV21-1 and TRBJ2-7; the D segment call TRBD2 is taken from the table without a DNA check. TRBV21-1 is classified as a pseudogene. The CDR3 has 16 amino acids.